This TCR beta chain was found in a study of Ad26.COV2.S vaccination and SARS-CoV-2 variants (dated by TCRdb to the early 2020s). Background for the entire study: Vaccine-arm donors came from COV1001, a multicentre, randomized, double-blind, placebo-controlled phase I-IIa trial of Ad26.COV2.S in healthy adults. Ad26.COV2.S was administered intramuscularly at a dose of 5x10^10 or 1x10^11 viral particles, either as one shot or as two shots given 56 days apart. TCRbeta repertoire sequencing was used to assess the specificity and breadth of SARS-CoV-2-reactive T cell receptors after Ad26.COV2.S vaccination. The TCR-sequenced set comprised approximately 30 samples: some 20 Ad26.COV2.S vaccine recipients, 5 placebo recipients and 8 SARS-CoV-2 convalescent individuals. Participants in the trial were split at random into five groups of five each, receiving low-dose or high-dose Ad26.COV2.S once or twice, or else placebo on both occasions. Blinding of investigators to trial group allocation was maintained during experiments and outcome assessment. Results and caveats for the whole study, not just this receptor: Ad26.COV2.S recipients had higher spike-specific TCR breadth than placebo recipients (P = 0.0014). After vaccination, substantial breadth of spike-specific CD8+ and CD4+ T cell responses was reported. Vaccine and placebo recipients had comparable non-spike TCR breadth, which fits with the vaccine containing only spike. The authors noted that the TCR breadth and depth analyses may have underestimated total T cell responses. The study was not powered for comparison of responses between vaccine doses or regimens.

The intended sense of this specimen's treatment or condition label: about 20 received Ad26.COV2.S at low or high dose, single or two shots; several received placebo; per-sample allocation not given. For vaccine and placebo recipients, the sequenced repertoires came from samples collected on day 63 after the first injection. In Cohort 1b, around 23 adults aged 18-55 years were enrolled at a single site in Boston, USA, between 29 July and 7 August 2020. Ad26.COV2.S consisted of a replication-incompetent adenovirus type 26 vector by which a prefusion-stabilized SARS-CoV-2 spike protein from the original Wuhan strain was expressed. In regard to this clone: Its antigen target is currently unknown. One base away there is no much larger clone; base qualities are not given.

The immunoSEQ Assay was used to sequence TCRbeta CDR3 regions. After extraction, genomic DNA underwent amplification by bias-controlled multiplex PCR, followed by high-throughput sequencing. Processing in the source paper ran as follows. To quantify the absolute abundance of every unique TCRbeta CDR3 region, sequences were collapsed and filtered. T cell fraction was estimated by normalization of TCRbeta template counts to usable DNA, with usable DNA being measured through amplification of reference genes present in all nucleated cells. Repertoire TCRs were annotated as SARS-CoV-2-specific when V gene, CDR3 amino acid sequence and J gene were exactly matched to a known reactive TCR set. The reference SARS-CoV-2 TCR set came from MIRA and was filtered for enrichment in COVID-19-positive ImmuneCODE repertoires, removing public or cross-reactive TCRs. Based on the MIRA antigens, annotated TCRs were further analysed at the level of specific ORF or position within ORF. Depth was the summed frequency of annotated unique rearrangements, while breadth was defined as annotated unique rearrangements over total unique productive rearrangements. Two-sided Wilcoxon rank-sum tests were used to compare TCR breadth between groups. Entries here come from immuneACCESS through TCRdb and include only in-frame sequences with V and J called. Some clones fail to appear in such tables; in the studies checked, an unresolved V gene covers under half of the shortfall, and the cause of the remainder is unknown. V and J calls and clone size are those listed in that table; D and trimming were worked out from the DNA. Counted in this sample were roughly 680,000 clones; more than 70% of them appeared once. The top ten hold about 1.5% of the sample.

Sequenced here: peripheral blood, sampled in a trial of Ad26.COV2.S vaccine versus placebo. The TCR originated in a person aged 18-65 years who received the Ad26.COV2.S COVID-19 vaccine or a placebo.

The nucleotides are TGCGCCAGCAGTGATTCCTATGGCTACACCTTC. It encodes CASSDSYGYTF. The chain uses TRBV10-2 and TRBJ1-2; no D gene can be assigned with confidence. V is clipped by 3 bases and J by 4 bases, and the sequence between their germline boundaries is 3 bases long. The CDR1 and CDR2 encoded by the germline V gene are WSHSY and SAAADI. The cysteine opens and the phenylalanine closes a CDR3 of 11 amino acids. Only the CDR3 portion is preserved as DNA: 33 bases, with reading frame beginning at the first base.